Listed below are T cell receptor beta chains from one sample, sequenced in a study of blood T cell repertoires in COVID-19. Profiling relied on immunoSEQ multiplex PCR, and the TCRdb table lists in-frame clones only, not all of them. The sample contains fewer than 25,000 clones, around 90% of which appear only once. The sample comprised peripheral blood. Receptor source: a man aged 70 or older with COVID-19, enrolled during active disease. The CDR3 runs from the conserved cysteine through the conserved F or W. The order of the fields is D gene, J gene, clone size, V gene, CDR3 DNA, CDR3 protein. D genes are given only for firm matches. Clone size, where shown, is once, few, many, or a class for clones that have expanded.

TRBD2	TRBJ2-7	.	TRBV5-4	TGTGCCAGCAGCTCATTAGGGCTAGCGGGAGACTCCTACGAGCAGTACTTC	CASSSLGLAGDSYEQYF
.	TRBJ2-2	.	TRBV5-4	TGTGCCAGCAGCCCAGGGCACGGGGAGCTGTTTTTT	CASSPGHGELFF
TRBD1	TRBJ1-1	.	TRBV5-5	TGTGCCAGCAGCTTTGTGGGACAGGCGAACACTGAAGCTTTCTTT	CASSFVGQANTEAFF
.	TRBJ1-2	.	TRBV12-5	TGTGCTAGTGGCTCTACGGGGAACGTAGTTAGCTACACCTTC	CASGSTGNVVSYTF
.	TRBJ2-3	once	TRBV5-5	TGTGCCAGCAGCTTGGGGCAGGCCACAGATACGCAGTATTTT	CASSLGQATDTQYF
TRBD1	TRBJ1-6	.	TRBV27	TGTGCCAGCAACCCCCTTGCAGGGGGCAATTCACCCCTCCACTTT	CASNPLAGGNSPLHF
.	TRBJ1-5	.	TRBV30	TGTGCCTGGAGTGCATCAGGGGTTCGCAATCAGCCCCAGCATTTT	CAWSASGVRNQPQHF
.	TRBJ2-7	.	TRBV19	TGTGCCAGTAGTATTGGCAGCGGCTCCTACGAGCAGTACTTC	CASSIGSGSYEQYF
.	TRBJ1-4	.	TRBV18	TGTGCCAGCTCCCCGCGACAGGCTCCAACTAATGAAAAACTGTTTTTT	CASSPRQAPTNEKLFF
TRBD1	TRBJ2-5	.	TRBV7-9	TGTGCCAGCAGCCGCCGGGACAGGGAAACAGAGACCCAGTACTTC	CASSRRDRETETQYF
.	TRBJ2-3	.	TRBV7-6	TGTGCCAGCAGCCTGTCGGACTTCACTATCACAGATACGCAGTATTTT	CASSLSDFTITDTQYF
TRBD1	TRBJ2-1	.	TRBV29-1	TGCAGCGTTGAAGATTCCGGGACAGGGGACAATGAGCAGTTCTTC	CSVEDSGTGDNEQFF
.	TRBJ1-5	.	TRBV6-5	TGTGCCAGCCTGGGGGGTTACAATCAGCCCCAGCATTTT	CASLGGYNQPQHF
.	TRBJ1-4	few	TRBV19	TGTGCCAGTATGACAGGTTCGGCTAATGAAAAACTGTTTTTT	CASMTGSANEKLFF
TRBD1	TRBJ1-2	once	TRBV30	TGTGCCTGGAGTGCGGACAGGGGGCATGGCTACACCTTC	CAWSADRGHGYTF
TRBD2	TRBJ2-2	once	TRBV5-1	TGCGCCAGCAGCTTGACCGCGGGGGGAAACACCGGGGAGCTGTTTTTT	CASSLTAGGNTGELFF
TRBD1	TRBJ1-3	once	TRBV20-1	TGCAGTGTCAGGGGGCAGAACACCATATATTTT	CSVRGQNTIYF
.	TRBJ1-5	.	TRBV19	TGTGCCAGTAGTATTATGGGCTATGGCAATCAGCCCCAGCATTTT	CASSIMGYGNQPQHF
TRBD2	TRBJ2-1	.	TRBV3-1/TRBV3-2	TGTGCCAGCAGCCAAGGGGGACTAGCGGGACCGAGCTCCTACAATGAGCAGTTCTTC	CASSQGGLAGPSSYNEQFF
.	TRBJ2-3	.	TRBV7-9	TGTGCCAGCAGTTTGGCCTCGGGGGACACAGATACGCAGTATTTT	CASSLASGDTDTQYF
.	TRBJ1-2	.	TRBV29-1	TGCAGCGTCCCAACGCACAGGGACTATGGCTACACCTTC	CSVPTHRDYGYTF
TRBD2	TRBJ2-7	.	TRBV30	TGTGCCGGACAGACTAGCGGGAGGACATACGAGCAGTACTTC	CAGQTSGRTYEQYF
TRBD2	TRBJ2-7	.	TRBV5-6	TGTGCCAGCAGCTTTGGCGGGAGGGCCGGGTACGAGCAGTACTTC	CASSFGGRAGYEQYF
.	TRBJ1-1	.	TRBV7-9	TGTGCCAGCAGCTTAGACAGGCCGCCCAGGGGAGCTTTCTTT	CASSLDRPPRGAFF
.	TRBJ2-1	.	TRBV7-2	TGTGCCAGCAGCTTAGATAAACGGGTCCATGAGCAGTTCTTC	CASSLDKRVHEQFF
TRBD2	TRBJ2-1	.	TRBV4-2	TGTGCCAGCAGCCAGTCGGCTCTAGCGGGGGGTCAGAATGAGCAGTTCTTC	CASSQSALAGGQNEQFF
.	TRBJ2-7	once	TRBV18	TGTGCCAGCTCACCAATAAGGACAGACGAGCAGTACTTC	CASSPIRTDEQYF
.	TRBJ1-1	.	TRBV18	TGTGCCAGCTCACCTCGCAATAGACAGCGTAACACTGAAGCTTTCTTT	CASSPRNRQRNTEAFF
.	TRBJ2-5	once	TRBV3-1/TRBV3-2	TGTGCCAGCAGCCCGGGGGGCGGAGAGACCCAGTACTTC	CASSPGGGETQYF
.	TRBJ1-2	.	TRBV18	TGTGCCAGCTCACCACCGGCGGATACCCTTGGCTACACCTTC	CASSPPADTLGYTF
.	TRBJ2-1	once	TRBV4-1	TGCGCCAGCAGCCAAGGACTTAGCGTGGGTGGCTACAATGAGCAGTTCTTC	CASSQGLSVGGYNEQFF
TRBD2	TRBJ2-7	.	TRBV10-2	TGCGCCAGCAGTGGCGTGGCGGGAGGTGGTGAGCAGTACTTC	CASSGVAGGGEQYF
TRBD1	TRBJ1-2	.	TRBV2	TGTGCCAGCAGTCGGTCAACACAGGGGAACTATGGCTACACCTTC	CASSRSTQGNYGYTF
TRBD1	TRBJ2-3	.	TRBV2	TGTGCCAGCTGTCAGGGGGTCACAGATACGCAGTATTTT	CASCQGVTDTQYF
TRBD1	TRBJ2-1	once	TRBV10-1	TGCGCCAGCAGAGGGGACAGCTACAATGAGCAGTTCTTC	CASRGDSYNEQFF
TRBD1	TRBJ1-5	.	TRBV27	TGTGCCAGCAGTTTCACGGACAGGGGCCTCAATCAGCCCCAGCATTTT	CASSFTDRGLNQPQHF
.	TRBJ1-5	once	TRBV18	TGTGCCAGCTCACCAGGCAGCAATCAGCCCCAGCATTTT	CASSPGSNQPQHF